This T cell receptor beta chain was captured in a study of T cells after yellow fever vaccination. In TCRdb, the 5' RACE reads were re-called with MiXCR into one record per CDR3 protein. The table shows 300,000 or so distinct CDR3 sequences, with 6.5% to 8.5% occurring only once. The sequence came from a man between 18 and 35 years old who received the YFV17D yellow fever vaccine. The input for sequencing was PBMCs, taken more than 35 days after the first yellow fever vaccination.

Here the CDR3 DNA reads TGTGCCAGCAGTCCCTTAATACAAGAGACCCAGTACTTC. Its translation: CASSPLIQETQYF. The chain links TRBV5-6 to TRBJ2-5; D is ambiguous. Germline V gives CDR1 SGHDT, CDR2 YYEEEE. The CDR3 runs to 13 residues. Trimming took off 5 bases at V and 2 bases at J, with 10 bases between the two ends.